What follows describes a single T cell receptor (beta chain). The junction does not match germline at one end; this may be a read error. The data are from a study of blood T cell repertoires in COVID-19. Germline assignment: CDR1 MNHEY and CDR2 SVGEGT. The CDR3 sequence is 11 residues long. Method: immunoSEQ multiplex PCR; TCRdb's copy keeps in-frame clones and lacks some. The sample has around 180,000 clones; roughly 80% are singletons. The sequenced sample was peripheral blood. The clonotype originates from a human donor in a cohort sampled during active COVID-19. The V call is TRBV6-2 or TRBV6-3, the J call TRBJ2-7; no reliable D call. CDR3 protein: CASSHSYEQYF. In nucleotides, the CDR3 is TGTGCCAGCAGTCACTCCTACGAGCAGTACTTC.